The clone carrying this T cell receptor (beta chain) has more than one count but fewer than ten. The antigen is undetermined. The germline CDR1 and CDR2 sequences are MDHEN and SYDVKM. The CDR3 has 15 amino acids. With 6 bases clipped from V and 7 bases from J, the junction kept 11 bases outside the gene matches. The data derive from a study of T cell repertoires in cytomegalovirus infection. About the research overall: Well-studied HLA-B-restricted CMV epitopes were used in the study alongside recently identified HLA-C-restricted ones. Study observations and caveats: There were HLA-C-restricted CMV-specific TCR beta clonotypes dominating the ex vivo response. People with CMV and the relevant HLA were identified by cumulative public TCR beta family frequency.

TCRdb recomputed calls from the reads with MiXCR, one row per CDR3 protein. The repertoire holds some 700,000 distinct CDR3 sequences, about 33% seen once, with 18% in the top ten. The sequence derives from a human donor in good health (CMV status not recorded). Some clones in this sample may be carry-over from other donors' samples. This chain uses TRBV28 with TRBJ2-1; TRBD2 matches at 8 bases. The source material was cultured PBMCs, sampled from culture after CMV antigen stimulation. CDR3 sequence: CASSRAGASGNEQFF. The CDR3 DNA sequence: TGTGCCAGCAGCCGAGCGGGGGCTAGCGGGAATGAGCAGTTCTTC.